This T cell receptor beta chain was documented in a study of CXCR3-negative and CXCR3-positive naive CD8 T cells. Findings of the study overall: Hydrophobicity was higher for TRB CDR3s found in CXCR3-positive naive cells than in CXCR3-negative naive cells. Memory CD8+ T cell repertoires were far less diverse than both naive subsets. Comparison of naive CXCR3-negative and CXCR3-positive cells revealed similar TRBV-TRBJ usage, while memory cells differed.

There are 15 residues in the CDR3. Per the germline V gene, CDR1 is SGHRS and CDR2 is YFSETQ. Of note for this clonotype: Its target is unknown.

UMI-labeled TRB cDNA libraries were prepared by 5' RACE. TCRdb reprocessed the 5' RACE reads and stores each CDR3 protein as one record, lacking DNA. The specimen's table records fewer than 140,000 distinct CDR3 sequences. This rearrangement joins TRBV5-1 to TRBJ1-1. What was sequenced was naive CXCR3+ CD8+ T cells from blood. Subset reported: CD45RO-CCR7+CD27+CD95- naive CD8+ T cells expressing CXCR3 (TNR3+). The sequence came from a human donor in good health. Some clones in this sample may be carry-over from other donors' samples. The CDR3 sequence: CASSLGVSMNTEAFF. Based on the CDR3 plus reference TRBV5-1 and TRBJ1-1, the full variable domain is KAGVTQTPRYLIKTRGQQVTLSCSPISGHRSVSWYQQTPGQGLQFLFEYFSETQRNKGNFPGRFSGRQFSNSRSEMNVSTLELGDSALYLCASSLGVSMNTEAFFGQGTRLTVV.